Shown below are 31 T cell receptor beta chains from a single sample sequenced in a study of human T cells and chemical hapten exposure. TCRdb passed the RACE reads through MiXCR, listing each CDR3 protein once. Of around 380,000 distinct CDR3 sequences listed, 4.8% are singletons. Sample time point: patch test 1, 2 weeks after DPC sensitization. Treatment reported: therapeutic diphenylcyclopropenone sensitization with weekly scalp DPC. Sequenced here: whole blood, sampled in connection with sensitization to the hapten diphenylcyclopropenone (DPC). The source of these receptors is a woman in her fifties or sixties with alopecia areata. Some clones in this sample may be carry-over from other donors' samples.

This clonotype occurred many times. The chain uses TRBV9 and TRBJ1-1, with D possibly TRBD1 on 6 matching bases. This CDR3 has 14 amino acids. Trimming pared 2 bases from V and 0 bases from J, leaving 8 bases between. Germline V gene lookup returns CDR1 SGDLS and CDR2 YYNGEE. The CDR3 DNA follows: TGTGCCAGCAGCGTGGGGGCCCTGAACACTGAAGCTTTCTTT. Protein: CASSVGALNTEAFF.

In its sample, this clonotype was seen many times. The chain couples TRBV4-2 to TRBJ1-1; no firm D call. Germline assignment: CDR1 LGHNA and CDR2 YNFKEQ. Deletions cut 0 bases from V and 1 base from J, with 9 bases between. CDR3 size: 15 residues. As DNA, the CDR3 is TGTGCCAGCAGCCAAGATCAGCTCTCGAACACTGAAGCTTTCTTT. This gives the protein CASSQDQLSNTEAFF.

This clonotype appeared many times. The chain carries TRBV4-3 and TRBJ2-4; a possible D gene is TRBD2 (6 bases). The V end was cut by 0 bases, the J end by 0 bases, with 12 bases between. The CDR3 has 17 amino acids. Germline CDR1 reads LGHNA; CDR2 reads YSLEER. This chain's CDR3 is CASSQDLSSGAKNIQYF. CDR3 in DNA: TGCGCCAGCAGCCAAGATCTTAGTAGCGGAGCCAAAAACATTCAGTACTTC.

This clonotype was recorded many times. V gene TRBV12-3 or TRBV12-4 combines with J gene TRBJ1-1; perhaps TRBD1 as D (5 bases). This CDR3 has 15 amino acids. With 4 bases removed from V and 1 base from J, the gap between germline ends came to 13 bases. The CDR3 DNA is TGTGCCAGCAGTTCTCCGGATGGGGGGAACACTGAAGCTTTCTTT. It is translated as CASSSPDGGNTEAFF.

This clonotype showed up many times. This chain links TRBV18 with TRBJ1-1, with D hard to call. The V and J ends lost 2 bases and 1 base respectively, with 8 bases between them. There are 14 residues in the CDR3. Germline values: CDR1 KGHSH, CDR2 LQKENI. CDR3: CASSPSAWNTEAFF. The DNA of the CDR3 is TGTGCCAGCTCACCATCCGCGTGGAACACTGAAGCTTTCTTT.

CDR3 in amino acids: CASSLGPGSIDTQYF. CDR3 coding DNA: TGTGCCAGCAGCTTAGGACCCGGGAGTATCGATACGCAGTATTTT. The rearrangement joins TRBV7-2 to TRBJ2-3; D is perhaps TRBD2 (6 bases). This CDR3 is 15 amino acids long. Trimming took off 1 base at V and 6 bases at J, with 14 bases between the two ends. CDR1 SGHTA and CDR2 FQGNSA come from the germline V gene.

This clonotype occurred many times. The chain carries TRBV2 and TRBJ1-1; no reliable D call. CDR1 and CDR2 from the germline V gene are SNHLY and FYNNEI. V shed 4 bases and J shed 1 base, with 10 bases lying between them. The CDR3 totals 14 residues. CDR3: CASSGPTTNTEAFF. CDR3 bases: TGTGCCAGCAGTGGTCCGACAACGAACACTGAAGCTTTCTTT.

This clonotype was detected ten times or more. The chain has TRBV12-3 or TRBV12-4 and TRBJ1-6, with 7 bases matching TRBD1. The CDR3 sequence is 13 residues long. The V and J ends lost 6 bases and 9 bases, in that order; junction bases with no gene match: 5. The CDR3 nucleotides are TGTGCCAGCAGGCCCCAGGGGGGTTCACCCCTCCACTTT. This sequence encodes CASRPQGGSPLHF.

V usage is TRBV29-1 and J usage is TRBJ2-3, with 9 bases identical to TRBD1. CDR1 is SQVTM, CDR2 ANQGSEA, per germline. This CDR3 has 15 amino acids. The V and J ends lost 2 bases and 3 bases, in that order; junction bases with no gene match: 6. The CDR3 region is CSVESPDRGTDTQYF. In DNA form, the CDR3 reads TGCAGCGTTGAAAGTCCCGACAGGGGGACAGATACGCAGTATTTT.

There are many counts of this clonotype. CDR3 sequence reads: CASSGRGGETQYF. In DNA, the CDR3 is TGCGCCAGCAGCGGAAGGGGAGGAGAGACCCAGTACTTC. This rearrangement joins TRBV5-1 to TRBJ2-5; D is possibly TRBD2 (6 bases). The CDR3 consists of 13 residues. V was pared by 4 bases and J by 4 bases, with 11 bases between. CDR1 is SGHRS and CDR2 is YFSETQ in the germline V gene. Full variable domain (missing parts from reference TRBV5-1 and TRBJ2-5): KAGVTQTPRYLIKTRGQQVTLSCSPISGHRSVSWYQQTPGQGLQFLFEYFSETQRNKGNFPGRFSGRQFSNSRSEMNVSTLELGDSALYLCASSGRGGETQYFGPGTRLLVL.

The table lists this clonotype with many counts. The CDR3 is CSVSPLNEQFF. The CDR3 DNA sequence: TGCAGCGTTTCACCGTTGAATGAGCAGTTCTTC. The chain couples TRBV29-1 to TRBJ2-1; D not certain. Trimming took 5 bases from V and 7 from J, leaving 9 bases between them. In germline, CDR1 is SQVTM, CDR2 ANQGSEA. There are 11 residues in the CDR3.

This clonotype occurred a few times. This chain links TRBV12-3 or TRBV12-4 with TRBJ1-4; D uncertain. The CDR3 runs to 11 residues. Trimming took 2 bases from V and 10 from J, leaving 5 bases between them. The CDR3 region is CASSLQRKLFF. The CDR3 DNA follows: TGTGCCAGCAGTTTACAGCGAAAACTGTTTTTT.

With regard to this clonotype: Possible read error: a much larger clone is one base away. This rearrangement joins TRBV6-5 to TRBJ1-4, with D maybe TRBD1 (6 bases). This CDR3 spans 14 amino acids. Trimming removed 6 bases at V and 6 bases at J, with 14 bases between. Germline V gene sequence: CDR1 MNHEY, CDR2 SVGAGI. In DNA, the CDR3 is TGTGCCAGCAGGACCGGGACATGGTATGAAAAACTGTTTTTT. Protein: CASRTGTWYEKLFF.

This clonotype occurred many times. This rearrangement joins TRBV5-1 to TRBJ2-3; 7 bases map to TRBD1. The CDR3 runs to 17 residues. Trimming took 4 bases from V and 1 from J; bases not matched to a gene: 12. CDR1 is SGHRS, CDR2 YFSETQ, per germline. CDR3 sequence (DNA): TGCGCCAGCAGCCCTAACCCAACCGGGACAGGCACAGATACGCAGTATTTT. Amino acids: CASSPNPTGTGTDTQYF.

This clonotype was counted ten times or more. V gene TRBV29-1 combines with J gene TRBJ2-3; 7 bases align to TRBD2. The CDR3 loop spans 15 amino acids. From germline, CDR1 is SQVTM and CDR2 ANQGSEA. With 0 bases clipped from V and 3 bases from J, the junction kept 6 bases outside the gene matches. CDR3 in amino acids: CSVEDLGGLTDTQYF. The CDR3 DNA follows: TGCAGCGTTGAAGATCTGGGGGGGTTAACAGATACGCAGTATTTT.

This clonotype was recorded many times. The CDR3 nucleotides read TGTGCCAGCAGCTTGGCCCGTGTGGGGGGCTACACCTTC. Translation: CASSLARVGGYTF. The chain combines TRBV5-8 with TRBJ1-2, with D hard to call. The germline V gene has CDR1 SGHTS and CDR2 YDEGEE. The CDR3 is 13 amino acids. Trimming pared 0 bases from V and 8 bases from J, leaving 11 bases between.

This clonotype appeared many times. The rearrangement links TRBV5-1 to TRBJ1-5, with D possibly being TRBD1 (5 bases). This CDR3 is built from 14 residues. Per germline, CDR1 SGHRS and CDR2 YFSETQ. V lost 4 bases and J lost 3, with 11 bases in between. The CDR3, as DNA: TGCGCCAGCAGCCATGGGGGGGTCAATCAGCCCCAGCATTTT. Translated: CASSHGGVNQPQHF.

This rearrangement joins TRBV25-1 to TRBJ2-3; tentatively, D is TRBD2 (6 bases). The CDR3 consists of 13 residues. Deletions cut 6 bases from V and 4 bases from J, with 11 bases between. CDR1 is MGHDK, CDR2 SYGVNS, per germline. CDR3 protein: CASRGLLADTQYF. The CDR3 DNA sequence: TGTGCCAGCAGGGGACTCCTGGCAGATACGCAGTATTTT.

This clonotype was detected ten times or more. V usage is TRBV7-9 and J usage is TRBJ2-6, with D possibly being TRBD1 (6 bases). The CDR3 has 16 amino acids. Germline V lookup: CDR1 SEHNR, CDR2 FQNEAQ (reference sequence). V was shortened by 3 bases and J by 2 bases, with 11 bases between the two germline ends. The CDR3 protein is CASSFTGTPGANVLTF. The CDR3 bases are TGTGCCAGCAGCTTTACAGGGACCCCTGGGGCCAACGTCCTGACTTTC.

This clonotype was seen a few times. The rearrangement joins TRBV6-5 to TRBJ1-6; a possible D gene is TRBD1 (6 bases). Deletions cut 7 bases from V and 8 bases from J, with 18 bases between. Germline V gene sequence: CDR1 MNHEY, CDR2 SVGAGI. The CDR3 totals 15 residues. The CDR3 bases are TGTGCCAGCAAAATAACGTCCAGGGGAGATTCACCCCTCCACTTT. Translation gives CASKITSRGDSPLHF.

J is TRBJ2-7 and V is TRBV1; the tabulated D call, TRBD2, remains unverified against the DNA. TRBV1 is a pseudogene. This CDR3 contains 11 residues. In DNA, the CDR3 is TGCACCAGCCCACTAGACTACGAGCAGTACTTC. It codes for CTSPLDYEQYF.

This rearrangement joins TRBV5-6 to TRBJ2-7, with 11 bases lining up with TRBD2. Germline V gene sequence: CDR1 SGHDT, CDR2 YYEEEE. The CDR3 totals 15 residues. The junction had 6 bases not matched to a gene; V was cut back by 4 bases and J by 3 bases. The DNA of the CDR3 is TGTGCCAGCAGCCCAACTAGCGGGAGTAACTACGAGCAGTACTTC. Translation: CASSPTSGSNYEQYF.

This clonotype was recorded many times. The chain has TRBV12-3 or TRBV12-4 and TRBJ1-4, with D possibly matching TRBD1 (6 bases). The V and J ends lost 2 bases and 4 bases respectively, with 11 bases between them. The CDR3 runs 15 residues. The CDR3 loop is CASSLRGRGNEKLFF. In DNA form, the CDR3 reads TGTGCCAGCAGTTTACGGGGCAGGGGTAATGAAAAACTGTTTTTT.

In nucleotides, the CDR3 is TGTGCCAGCAGCACAAACCGGGCCCCCAGAAGGATATTCTTC. Protein product: CASSTNRAPRRIFF. The chain joins TRBV11-2 to TRBJ2-1; D call uncertain. Germline V gives CDR1 SGHAT, CDR2 FQNNGV. The CDR3 length is 14 residues. Trimming removed 5 bases from V and 16 bases from J, with 24 bases in between. The full variable domain, its missing parts supplied by reference TRBV11-2 and TRBJ2-1, is EAGVAQSPRYKIIEKRQSVAFWCNPISGHATLYWYQQILGQGPKLLIQFQNNGVVDDSQLPKDRFSAERLKGVDSTLKIQPAKLEDSAVYLCASSTNRAPRRIFFGPGTRLTVL.

There are many counts of this clonotype. The chain uses TRBV10-3 and TRBJ2-3; D call uncertain. Deletions cut 6 bases from V and 2 bases from J, with 9 bases between. Germline V gene lookup returns CDR1 ENHRY and CDR2 SYGVKD. The CDR3 sequence is 13 residues long. The DNA of the CDR3 is TGTGCCATCAGGGGGAAAGACACAGATACGCAGTATTTT. Protein sequence: CAIRGKDTDTQYF.

V is TRBV7-2 and J is TRBJ1-1; D gene unclear. This CDR3 contains 14 residues. The V end was cut by 1 base, the J end by 2 bases, with 8 bases between. CDR1 is SGHTA and CDR2 is FQGNSA in the germline V gene. CDR3 DNA sequence: TGTGCCAGCAGCTTAGTAGAGACTAACACTGAAGCTTTCTTT. Translated, it gives CASSLVETNTEAFF.

This clonotype was picked up many times. This sequence joins TRBV6-1 and TRBJ2-1, with 12 bases that match TRBD1. Germline assignment: CDR1 MNHNS and CDR2 SASEGT. The ends lost 2 bases at V and 8 bases at J; junction bases unmatched: 10. The CDR3 has 17 amino acids. The CDR3 is CASSERVWDRGRDEQFF. CDR3 coding DNA: TGTGCCAGCAGTGAAAGGGTCTGGGACAGGGGGCGAGATGAGCAGTTCTTC.

The gene calls are TRBV4-2 and TRBJ2-3; 8 bases align to TRBD1. This CDR3 has 16 residues. The junction had 11 bases not matched to a gene; V was cut back by 5 bases and J by 4 bases. From germline, CDR1 is LGHNA and CDR2 YNFKEQ. DNA for the CDR3: TGTGCCAGCAGCGGACGGACAGGGTTGGGAGCAGATACGCAGTATTTT. Its protein is CASSGRTGLGADTQYF.

This clonotype came up a few times. This rearrangement joins TRBV5-1 to TRBJ2-6; no reliable D call. The germline CDR1 and CDR2 sequences are SGHRS and YFSETQ. Trimming stripped 1 base from V and 1 base from J, with 15 bases between. There are 18 residues in the CDR3. CDR3 amino acids: CASSLNPRTASGANVLTF. In DNA form, the CDR3 reads TGCGCCAGCAGCTTGAACCCCCGTACAGCTTCTGGGGCCAACGTCCTGACTTTC.

In its sample, this clonotype was seen a few times. The chain joins TRBV2 to TRBJ2-1, with 13 bases fitting TRBD2. The CDR3 covers 13 residues. Germline V gives CDR1 SNHLY, CDR2 FYNNEI. J lost 6 bases, V lost 10 bases, and 3 bases had no gene match. In nucleotides, the CDR3 is TGTGCCATCAGACTAGCGGGGGGCAATGAGCAGTTCTTC. This codes for CAIRLAGGNEQFF.

This clonotype was counted a few times. CDR3 sequence: CASSYLARGTGELFF. The CDR3 DNA reads as TGTGCCAGCAGTTACCTAGCTCGAGGCACCGGGGAGCTGTTTTTT. The rearrangement uses TRBV6-2 or TRBV6-3 and TRBJ2-2; D may be TRBD2 (5 bases). The CDR3 has 15 amino acids. Germline CDR1 MNHEY, CDR2 SVGEGT. V was pared by 2 bases and J by 4 bases, with 11 bases between.